Shown below are 26 T cell receptor beta chains from a single sample sequenced in a study of T cell responses to AZD1222 COVID-19 vaccine. The assay was immunoSEQ multiplex PCR, and TCRdb's table has in-frame clones only and misses some. Here the sample spans about 120,000 clones, approximately 93% being singletons. The sequencing here drew on peripheral blood, taken on day 0 of AZD1222 vaccination. The receptors derive from an adult in good health.

The rearrangement joins TRBV9 to TRBJ2-2; D is perhaps TRBD1 (6 bases). Trimming took 3 bases from V and 5 from J, leaving 11 bases between them. CDR1 and CDR2 (germline): SGDLS, YYNGEE. The length of the CDR3 is 14 residues. CDR3 sequence (DNA): TGTGCCAGCAGCGCTAGACAGGCTACCGGGGAGCTGTTTTTT. Encoded protein: CASSARQATGELFF. The whole variable domain, filled in from reference TRBV9 and TRBJ2-2, reads DSGVTQTPKHLITATGQRVTLRCSPRSGDLSVYWYQQSLDQGLQFLIQYYNGEERAKGNILERFSAQQFPDLHSELNLSSLELGDSALYFCASSARQATGELFFGEGSRLTVL.

The chain joins TRBV7-9 to TRBJ1-2; D is undetermined. Trimming pared 5 bases from V and 9 bases from J, leaving 19 bases between. Germline CDR1 and CDR2: SEHNR and FQNEAQ (reference sequence). The CDR3 is made up of 14 amino acids. The CDR3 nucleotides are TGTGCCAGCAGCCCAACGACCGATATATGGAGCTACACCTTC. Residues: CASSPTTDIWSYTF.

V usage is TRBV6-5 and J usage is TRBJ2-2; the match to TRBD2 covers 9 bases. The CDR3 is made up of 15 amino acids. With 2 bases clipped from V and 4 bases from J, the junction kept 2 bases outside the gene matches. Germline V CDR1 and CDR2: MNHEY, SVGAGI. The CDR3 nucleotides are TGTGCCAGCAGTTACGGGACTAGCCGCACCGGGGAGCTGTTTTTT. As protein: CASSYGTSRTGELFF.

This clone was found a few times. The chain links TRBV10-2 to TRBJ1-1; TRBD1 matches at 7 bases. Looked up from germline, CDR1 is WSHSY and CDR2 is SAAADI. V lost 3 bases to trimming and J lost 1 base; unmatched junction nucleotides: 2. The CDR3 runs to 14 residues. The CDR3 is CASSDRTGNTEAFF. CDR3 nucleotides: TGCGCCAGCAGTGATCGGACAGGGAACACTGAAGCTTTCTTT.

V usage is TRBV7-3 and J usage is TRBJ2-3; 10 nucleotides match TRBD2. The CDR3 has 14 amino acids. The V and J ends lost 5 bases and 6 bases, in that order; junction bases with no gene match: 5. CDR1 and CDR2 (germline): SGHTA, FQGTGA. The CDR3 DNA follows: TGTGCCAGCAGCCTTGGGACTAGCGAGGATACGCAGTATTTT. Translating gives CASSLGTSEDTQYF.

The rearrangement links TRBV28 to TRBJ1-6; a possible D gene is TRBD1 (6 bases). This CDR3 comprises 15 residues. The V gene lost 8 bases and the J gene lost 4 bases, with 15 bases spanning the gap. CDR1 MDHEN and CDR2 SYDVKM come from the germline V gene. The CDR3 loop is CASQVGGSYNSPLHF. CDR3 DNA: TGTGCCAGCCAAGTAGGGGGATCATATAATTCACCCCTCCACTTT.

The chain recombines TRBV10-3 with TRBJ2-1, with TRBD2 matching 12 bases. Germline V gene data show CDR1 as ENHRY and CDR2 as SYGVKD. The CDR3 runs 16 residues. J was trimmed by 4 bases and V by 4 bases; bases with no gene match: 5. CDR3 amino acids: CAISATTSGSYNEQFF. The CDR3, as DNA: TGTGCCATCAGTGCTACGACTAGCGGGAGTTACAATGAGCAGTTCTTC.

This chain links TRBV27 with TRBJ2-3; no reliable D call. Germline-derived CDR1 and CDR2 are MNHEY and SMNVEV (reference sequence). The CDR3 is made up of 13 amino acids. The germline V and J ends were trimmed by 5 bases and 1 base, with 7 bases remaining between them. CDR3 bases: TGTGCCAGCAGTGCCGTAGGCACAGATACGCAGTATTTT. It encodes CASSAVGTDTQYF.

The CDR3 protein is CASSVWDGGDTQYF. For the CDR3, the DNA is TGTGCCAGCAGCGTTTGGGATGGGGGGGATACGCAGTATTTT. The chain links TRBV9 to TRBJ2-3, with D perhaps matching TRBD2 (6 bases). This CDR3 contains 14 residues. V was cut by 2 bases and J by 6 bases, with 13 bases left in between. Per the germline V gene, CDR1 is SGDLS and CDR2 is YYNGEE.

The chain combines TRBV4-1 with TRBJ2-1, with D unclear. Germline CDR1 is MGHRA and CDR2 is YSYEKL. The V end lost 0 bases, the J end lost 5 bases, and 11 bases lay between the germline ends. This CDR3 region has 15 residues. In nucleotides, the CDR3 is TGCGCCAGCAGCCAAGATGTACCATCTAACAATGAGCAGTTCTTC. Protein product: CASSQDVPSNNEQFF.

The chain couples TRBV7-9 to TRBJ2-3; TRBD2 agrees at 7 bases. The trim removed 1 base at V and 6 bases at J, leaving 4 bases unmatched. The CDR3 loop spans 14 amino acids. Germline lookup yields CDR1 SEHNR and CDR2 FQNEAQ (reference sequence). CDR3 loop: CASSLGGSVDTQYF. CDR3 coding DNA: TGTGCCAGCAGCTTAGGCGGGAGCGTGGATACGCAGTATTTT.

The chain joins TRBV9 to TRBJ1-6; 9 positions match TRBD1. V dropped 3 bases and J dropped 7; count of bases not matched to a gene: 5. Germline-derived CDR1 and CDR2 are SGDLS and YYNGEE. The CDR3 runs to 15 residues. The CDR3: CASSASGTGNSPLHF. In DNA form, the CDR3 reads TGTGCCAGCAGCGCGTCGGGGACAGGGAATTCACCCCTCCACTTT.

This chain uses TRBV28 with TRBJ1-4; TRBD1 aligns across 10 bases. With 6 bases clipped from V and 8 bases from J, the junction kept 12 bases outside the gene matches. Germline V gene data show CDR1 as MDHEN and CDR2 as SYDVKM. The CDR3 loop spans 16 amino acids. DNA for the CDR3: TGTGCCAGCAGAGGCCCGGGACAGGGGTTTCGCGAAAAACTGTTTTTT. Protein product: CASRGPGQGFREKLFF.

This rearrangement joins TRBV19 to TRBJ1-3; D uncertain. The CDR3 has 12 amino acids. V was trimmed by 9 bases and J by 2 bases, leaving 8 bases between them. The germline V gene encodes CDR1 LNHDA and CDR2 SQIVND (reference sequence). The CDR3 DNA reads TGTGCCAGCAGCGACCCTGGAAACACCATATATTTT. Residues: CASSDPGNTIYF.

This chain uses TRBV28 with TRBJ2-2; D is possibly TRBD1 or TRBD2 (5 bases each). V lost 4 bases to trimming and J lost 5 bases, with 17 bases between them. The CDR3 spans 16 residues. Germline assignment: CDR1 MDHEN and CDR2 SYDVKM. The CDR3 region has the DNA TGTGCCAGCAGTTCACCGGGACGGACTGGGACCGGGGAGCTGTTTTTT. Translated: CASSSPGRTGTGELFF.

The chain employs TRBV28 and TRBJ1-3, with D possibly TRBD1 on 5 matching bases. CDR1 MDHEN and CDR2 SYDVKM come from the germline V gene. This CDR3 spans 14 amino acids. Trimming shortened V by 5 bases and J by 7 bases, and 15 bases separated the two germline ends. The CDR3 DNA sequence: TGTGCCAGCAGTGTGACTGGGGGTAGGAACACCATATATTTT. Translation gives CASSVTGGRNTIYF. The full variable domain, its missing parts supplied by reference TRBV28 and TRBJ1-3, is DVKVTQSSRYLVKRTGEKVFLECVQDMDHENMFWYRQDPGLGLRLIYFSYDVKMKEKGDIPEGYSVSREKKERFSLILESASTNQTSMYLCASSVTGGRNTIYFGEGSWLTVV.

This chain joins TRBV7-9 and TRBJ2-1, with D maybe TRBD2 (6 bases). Germline CDR1 reads SEHNR; CDR2 reads FQNEAQ (reference sequence). This CDR3 is 15 amino acids long. Between the trimmed V and J ends, which lost 8 bases and 5 bases, there was a span of 19 bases. CDR3 bases: TGTGCCAGCCACCCCGGGACTCTGGCTCACAATGAGCAGTTCTTC. It codes for CASHPGTLAHNEQFF.

The chain is built from TRBV2 and TRBJ1-4; D gene ambiguous. The CDR3 consists of 14 residues. Germline loops: CDR1 SNHLY, CDR2 FYNNEI. V was trimmed by 0 bases and J by 10 bases, leaving 12 bases between them. CDR3 sequence reads: CASSEAGLWGKLFF. The CDR3 nucleotides are TGTGCCAGCAGTGAAGCTGGGTTATGGGGAAAACTGTTTTTT.

The rearrangement uses TRBV15 and TRBJ1-1; no clear D. Germline V gene data show CDR1 as LNHNV and CDR2 as YYDKDF (reference sequence). This CDR3 is built from 11 residues. V gave up 11 bases and J gave up 2 bases, with 9 bases separating them. DNA of the CDR3: TGTGCCTTGAGCGGAAACACTGAAGCTTTCTTT. Translated, it gives CALSGNTEAFF.

This chain uses TRBV6-5 with TRBJ2-2; 7 bases line up with TRBD2. Trimming cost V 7 bases and J 5 bases; bases outside gene matches: 10. Germline V gene data show CDR1 as MNHEY and CDR2 as SVGAGI. The CDR3 sequence is 15 residues long. The CDR3 region is CASTSDGRYTGELFF. For the CDR3, the DNA is TGTGCCAGCACCTCCGACGGGAGGTATACCGGGGAGCTGTTTTTT.

The chain combines TRBV28 with TRBJ1-4; possibly TRBD1 for D (6 bases). The V end lost 0 bases, the J end lost 2 bases, and 10 bases lay between the germline ends. Germline values: CDR1 MDHEN, CDR2 SYDVKM. The CDR3 spans 16 residues. This chain's CDR3 is CASSLWGTSTNEKLFF. CDR3 DNA sequence: TGTGCCAGCAGTTTATGGGGGACATCGACTAATGAAAAACTGTTTTTT.

The genes are TRBV15 and TRBJ2-7; 9 positions agree with TRBD1. Looked up from germline, CDR1 is LNHNV and CDR2 is YYDKDF (reference sequence). This CDR3 comprises 16 residues. V gave up 3 bases and J gave up 4 bases; unmatched junction bases: 10. The CDR3 nucleotides are TGTGCCACCAGCAGGATTCCGGGACAGGGACTTTACGAGCAGTACTTC. It encodes CATSRIPGQGLYEQYF.

V and J are TRBV19 and TRBJ1-2; maybe TRBD1 (5 bases). The V and J ends lost 5 bases and 4 bases respectively, with 17 bases between them. Germline V lookup: CDR1 LNHDA, CDR2 SQIVND (reference sequence). The CDR3 extends over 15 amino acids. CDR3 nucleotide sequence: TGTGCCAGTAGTTTCGGGGCTCGCAGTTCCTATGGCTACACCTTC. Translating gives CASSFGARSSYGYTF.

The rearrangement joins TRBV5-1 to TRBJ1-5; 7 bases match TRBD1. The CDR3 sequence is 15 residues long. CDR1 is SGHRS and CDR2 is YFSETQ in the germline V gene. J gave up 3 bases and V 5 bases, and 8 bases lay outside the gene matches. CDR3 coding DNA: TGCGCCAGCAGGATGCGACAGGGTTCCAATCAGCCCCAGCATTTT. This encodes CASRMRQGSNQPQHF.

The chain employs TRBV18 and TRBJ1-3, with D tentatively TRBD1 (5 bases). The CDR3 extends over 14 amino acids. Looked up from germline, CDR1 is KGHSH and CDR2 is LQKENI. V dropped 4 bases and J dropped 4 bases, with 11 bases sitting between them. The CDR3 DNA follows: TGTGCCAGCTCACTAGAAGGGACGGGAAACACCATATATTTT. Translated, it gives CASSLEGTGNTIYF.

The chain is built from TRBV18 and TRBJ2-7; D is ambiguous. Germline V gene lookup returns CDR1 KGHSH and CDR2 LQKENI. V shed 1 base and J shed 0 bases, with 13 bases lying between them. CDR3 length equals 16 residues. Written as DNA, the CDR3 is TGTGCCAGCTCACCACGTCAGCAGTTATCCTCCTACGAGCAGTACTTC. Translating gives CASSPRQQLSSYEQYF.